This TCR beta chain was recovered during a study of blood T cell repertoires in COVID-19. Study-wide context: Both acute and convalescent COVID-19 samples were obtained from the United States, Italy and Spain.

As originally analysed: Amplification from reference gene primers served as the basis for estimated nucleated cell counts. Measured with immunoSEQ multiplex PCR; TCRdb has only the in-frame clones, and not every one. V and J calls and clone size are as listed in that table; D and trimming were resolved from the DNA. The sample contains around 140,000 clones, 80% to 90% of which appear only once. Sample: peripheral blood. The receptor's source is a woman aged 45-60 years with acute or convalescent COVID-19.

CDR3 bases: TGTGCCAGCCACCGCGTTGGTCGCGGCTACACCTTC. Its translation: CASHRVGRGYTF. The J gene is TRBJ1-2, the V gene TRBV12-3 or TRBV12-4; the D is unclear. Trimming left V 8 bases short and J 8 bases short, with 15 bases between. The CDR3 loop spans 12 amino acids.